This T cell receptor (beta chain) was obtained from a study of shared clonotypes between healthy human individuals. Whole-study findings and limits: Sampling covered blood only; tissue repertoires likely differ. Of the naive CD4 clonotypes, roughly 5.5% were shared across a few donors. In having few donors, the study represented limited genetic and exposure-history diversity.

Here immunoSEQ multiplex PCR was the method, and the copy in TCRdb shows in-frame clones only, minus some. The sample lists about 600,000 clones; more than 95% were seen once. V lost 0 bases to trimming and J lost 2 bases, with 11 bases between them. Per germline, CDR1 SGHRS and CDR2 YFSETQ. The CDR3 is 15 residues long. As regards this clone: As yet, its antigen is unknown.

The TCR was taken from a woman under 40 in good health. The sequenced material came from naive CD4+ T cells sorted from blood. The subset: CD45RA+ positively selected. The chain combines TRBV5-1 with TRBJ1-2, with D unclear. In DNA form, the CDR3 reads TGCGCCAGCAGCTTGGCCGCGCATACAAACTATGGCTACACCTTC. Its translation: CASSLAAHTNYGYTF.